This entry lists 14 T cell receptor beta chains sequenced from one sample in a study of T cell repertoires in cytomegalovirus infection. From the reads, TCRdb called clonotypes with MiXCR, one entry per CDR3 protein. The table records fewer than 250,000 distinct CDR3 sequences, roughly 22% of them present only once. Specimen: CD8+ T cells from PBMCs. These receptors were collected from a human donor in good health (CMV status not recorded). Some clones in this sample may be carry-over from other donors' samples.

The CDR3 here is CASRDSKETQYF. In DNA, the CDR3 is TGTGCCAGCAGGGACTCGAAAGAGACCCAGTACTTC. The V call is TRBV6-5, the J call TRBJ2-5; the D gene is possibly TRBD2 (5 bases). This CDR3 spans 12 amino acids. Germline V gives CDR1 MNHEY, CDR2 SVGAGI. The V gene lost 6 bases and the J gene lost 3 bases, with 8 bases spanning the gap.

The rearrangement links TRBV9 to TRBJ2-3; TRBD2 matches 8 bases. Germline trimming cut 0 bases from V and 6 bases from J; bases unmatched to any gene: 6. The CDR3 is 15 residues long. Germline V gene lookup returns CDR1 SGDLS and CDR2 YYNGEE. CDR3 region: CASSVAGGFSDTQYF. The CDR3 bases are TGTGCCAGCAGCGTAGCGGGGGGGTTCTCGGATACGCAGTATTTT. Drawing the rest from reference TRBV9 and TRBJ2-3, the complete variable domain is DSGVTQTPKHLITATGQRVTLRCSPRSGDLSVYWYQQSLDQGLQFLIQYYNGEERAKGNILERFSAQQFPDLHSELNLSSLELGDSALYFCASSVAGGFSDTQYFGPGTRLTVL.

The chain is built from TRBV12-3 or TRBV12-4 and TRBJ2-7, with TRBD1 identical over 8 bases. The CDR3 contains 14 residues. The junction had 5 bases not matched to a gene; V was cut back by 0 bases and J by 7 bases. This chain's CDR3 is CASSLAPRGREQYF. The DNA of the CDR3 is TGTGCCAGCAGTTTAGCTCCCAGGGGGCGTGAGCAGTACTTC.

The CDR3 DNA is TGTGCCTGGAGTGTGGGGATCTACGAGCAGTACTTC. Protein: CAWSVGIYEQYF. This sequence joins TRBV30 and TRBJ2-7; D uncertain. V shed 0 bases and J shed 3 bases, with 6 bases lying between them. The CDR3 totals 12 residues. Germline-derived CDR1 and CDR2 are GTSNPN and SVGIG (reference sequence).

In this sample, this clonotype turned up a few times. J is TRBJ2-1 and V is TRBV5-6; possible D gene TRBD2, 7 bases. CDR3 length equals 11 residues. CDR1 is SGHDT, CDR2 YYEEEE, per germline. The V and J ends lost 4 bases and 15 bases respectively, with 14 bases between them. CDR3 DNA sequence: TGTGCCAGCAGCGGGGGGGCAGGGTGGTTCTTC. Translated, it gives CASSGGAGWFF.

This clonotype appeared a few times. This rearrangement joins TRBV4-1 to TRBJ2-1; TRBD1 agrees at 9 bases. V lost 3 bases to trimming and J lost 6 bases; unmatched junction nucleotides: 3. The CDR3 runs to 14 residues. Germline-derived CDR1 and CDR2 are MGHRA and YSYEKL. The CDR3 sequence: CASSQGQGGNEQFF. The CDR3 DNA reads TGCGCCAGCAGCCAGGGACAGGGAGGCAATGAGCAGTTCTTC.

This clonotype was seen many times. This chain connects TRBV27 to TRBJ2-1; no clear D. The CDR3 has 12 residues. V lost 0 bases, J lost 10 bases, and 7 bases lay in between. Germline assignment: CDR1 MNHEY and CDR2 SMNVEV (reference sequence). In DNA form, the CDR3 reads TGTGCCAGCAGTTTATCTGGGGTCGAGCAGTTCTTC. This translates into CASSLSGVEQFF.

Note on this clonotype: This may arise from a read error, as a much more abundant clone is one base away. The chain links TRBV29-1 to TRBJ2-5, with D perhaps given as TRBD1 or TRBD2 (5 bases each). The germline V gene has CDR1 SQVTM and CDR2 ANQGSEA. The CDR3 covers 12 residues. Trimming cost V 7 bases and J 4 bases, with 13 bases left between them. CDR3 nucleotide sequence: TGCAGCGCCCGGGACCCGGGAGAGACCCAGTACTTC. It yields the protein CSARDPGETQYF.

There are many counts of this clonotype. This CDR3 is CASSSEQGSNTEAFF. The CDR3 nucleotides are TGTGCCAGCAGCTCCGAACAGGGCTCGAACACTGAAGCTTTCTTT. The chain links TRBV7-3 to TRBJ1-1; D is perhaps TRBD1 (6 bases). Germline CDR1 SGHTA, CDR2 FQGTGA. V was pared by 4 bases and J by 1 base, with 13 bases between. The CDR3 length is 15 residues.

This clonotype was detected many times. The genes are TRBV12-3 or TRBV12-4 and TRBJ1-3; D is unresolved. This CDR3 has 14 residues. V lost 11 bases, J lost 0 bases, and 14 bases lay in between. The CDR3 here is CASFKGSSGNTIYF. CDR3 nucleotides: TGTGCCTCTTTTAAGGGATCCTCTGGAAACACCATATATTTT.

The genes are TRBV10-3 and TRBJ1-5; possibly TRBD1 for D (5 bases). V was clipped by 3 bases and J by 6 bases, with 12 bases between them. CDR3 length equals 14 residues. Germline CDR1 and CDR2: ENHRY and SYGVKD. The CDR3 nucleotides read TGTGCCATCAGTGATAGCAGGGATTTTCAGCCCCAGCATTTT. Translated, it gives CAISDSRDFQPQHF.

This clonotype has only a few counts. This chain connects TRBV7-2 to TRBJ1-6; D remains ambiguous. The CDR3 runs 15 residues. The V end was cut by 1 base, the J end by 2 bases, with 6 bases between. In germline, CDR1 is SGHTA, CDR2 FQGNSA. The CDR3 loop is CASSLDAAYNSPLHF. In DNA form, the CDR3 reads TGTGCCAGCAGCTTAGATGCAGCCTATAATTCACCCCTCCACTTT.

Of note for this clonotype: A read error may be the cause here, since a much bigger clone is one base away. This rearrangement joins TRBV7-2 to TRBJ2-2; D may be TRBD1 (5 bases). Germline V CDR1 and CDR2: SGHTA, FQGNSA. The CDR3 runs to 14 residues. The CDR3 region has the DNA TGTGCCAGCGGCTTAACAGGTCCCACCGGGGAGCTGTTTTTT. It codes for CASGLTGPTGELFF.

This clonotype was seen ten or more times. The chain couples TRBV27 to TRBJ2-6, with D possibly matching TRBD2 (7 bases). V was trimmed by 1 base and J by 9 bases, leaving 13 bases between them. The CDR3 runs to 15 residues. From germline, CDR1 is MNHEY and CDR2 SMNVEV (reference sequence). The CDR3 is CASSLLGGAFNVLTF. The CDR3 DNA reads TGTGCCAGCAGTTTATTAGGGGGGGCTTTCAACGTCCTGACTTTC.